This T cell receptor beta chain came from a study of blood T cell repertoires in COVID-19. Repertoires were generated with immunoSEQ multiplex PCR, while TCRdb's copy carries only in-frame clones and drops some. The sample includes a few hundred thousand clones, 85% seen only once; the top ten take around 4%. The V and J ends lost 3 bases and 3 bases respectively, with 9 bases between them. The CDR3 runs to 14 residues. CDR1 and CDR2 (germline): KGHSH, LQKENI. Sequencing was performed on peripheral blood. The sequence derives from a woman aged 45-65 years with active or convalescent COVID-19. This chain links TRBV18 with TRBJ2-1, with a possible D match to TRBD1 (6 bases). This chain's CDR3 is CASSPWTDYNEQFF. CDR3 sequence (DNA): TGTGCCAGCTCACCTTGGACAGACTACAATGAGCAGTTCTTC.